This T cell receptor beta chain came from a study of siplizumab effects on memory and regulatory T cells. CDR3 length equals 16 residues. V was clipped by 2 bases and J by 0 bases, with 10 bases between them. Germline loops: CDR1 MDHEN, CDR2 SYDVKM. Findings and caveats of the study: Reactions containing siplizumab showed mappable alloreactive CD4+ clones averaging approximately 73% Treg-derived, versus 25% to 30% in controls. Siplizumab caused a significant drop in alloreactive sequences traceable to unstimulated CD4+ memory cells. Tracing alloreactive clones into unstimulated subsets worked for only a minor fraction of them. Contribution to the alloresponse seemed major for naive T cells, which also seemed more diverse than memory cells.

With regard to this clone: Its target is unknown.

Method: immunoSEQ multiplex PCR; TCRdb's copy keeps in-frame clones and lacks some. The repertoire consists of approximately 100,000 clones, with just over 90% occurring once and the leading ten covering 0.65% to 0.9%. The chain has TRBV28 and TRBJ2-2; D not certain. The sample consisted of Tregs sorted from blood. This TCR came from a human donor in good health. The CDR3 DNA reads TGTGCCAGCAGTTTACGTGGGTTGCCGAACACCGGGGAGCTGTTTTTT. Amino acids: CASSLRGLPNTGELFF.